This T cell receptor beta chain was sequenced for a study of blood T cells in healthy people across ages. Study-wide findings and caveats: PBMCs went unsorted, and a conclusive naive versus antigen-experienced comparison was therefore prevented.

Deletions cut 2 bases from V and 3 bases from J, with 13 bases between. Germline V gene data show CDR1 as MNHEY and CDR2 as SVGEGT. The CDR3 spans 15 residues. On this clonotype: Its antigen is undetermined.

A J-beta primer mix and a sample-barcoded 5' primer were used in a second PCR of about 7 to 12 cycles. TCRdb fed the 5' RACE reads into MiXCR, producing one record per CDR3 protein. The sample contains 1.8 million or so distinct CDR3 sequences, 39% of which appear only once. The origin of this receptor is a human donor in good health. Sequencing input: blood. The rearrangement links TRBV6-2 or TRBV6-3 to TRBJ1-1; no reliable D call. The CDR3 is CASSYPTVIDTEAFF. As DNA, the CDR3 is TGTGCCAGCAGTTACCCCACAGTCATTGACACTGAAGCTTTCTTT.